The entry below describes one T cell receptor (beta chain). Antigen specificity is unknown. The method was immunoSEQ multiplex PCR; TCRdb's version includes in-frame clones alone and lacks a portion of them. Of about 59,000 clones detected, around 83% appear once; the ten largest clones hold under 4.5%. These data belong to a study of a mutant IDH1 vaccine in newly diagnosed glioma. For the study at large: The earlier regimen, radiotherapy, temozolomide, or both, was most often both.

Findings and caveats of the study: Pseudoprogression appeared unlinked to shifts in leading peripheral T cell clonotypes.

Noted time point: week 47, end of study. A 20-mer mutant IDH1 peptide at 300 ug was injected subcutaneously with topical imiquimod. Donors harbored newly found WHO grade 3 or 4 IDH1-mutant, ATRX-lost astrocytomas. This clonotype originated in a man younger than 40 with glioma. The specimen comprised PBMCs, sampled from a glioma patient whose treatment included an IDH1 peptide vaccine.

The CDR3, as DNA: TGTGCCAGCAGCTTAGTGCGCGGGGCAGAGACCCAGTACTTC. Its translation is CASSLVRGAETQYF. The chain recombines TRBV7-2 with TRBJ2-5, with a possible D match to TRBD2 (6 bases). In germline, CDR1 is SGHTA, CDR2 FQGNSA. CDR3 length equals 14 residues. V was pared by 1 base and J by 4 bases, with 10 bases between.